This T cell receptor (beta chain) was retrieved from a study of OX40 agonist ivuxolimab in advanced cancers. Study-level information: Patients enrolled in dose escalation were diagnosed with hepatocellular carcinoma, melanoma, renal cell or head and neck cancer.

This clone occurred once. The method was immunoSEQ multiplex PCR; TCRdb's version includes in-frame clones alone and lacks a portion of them. The sample includes roughly 56,000 clones, roughly three quarters of them seen just once. This CDR3 has 15 residues. Trimming pared 1 base from V and 0 bases from J, leaving 10 bases between. Germline assignment: CDR1 SGHRS and CDR2 YFSETQ. The V call is TRBV5-1, the J call TRBJ1-1; TRBD1 is a possible D gene (6 bases). Specimen: CD4+ or CD8+ T cells sorted from blood, collected in a trial of the OX40 agonist ivuxolimab. The TCR was taken from an adult with an advanced solid tumor such as melanoma, head and neck, liver or kidney cancer. CDR3 sequence: CASSLQGSMNTEAFF. The CDR3 DNA follows: TGCGCCAGCAGCTTGCAGGGGTCCATGAACACTGAAGCTTTCTTT.